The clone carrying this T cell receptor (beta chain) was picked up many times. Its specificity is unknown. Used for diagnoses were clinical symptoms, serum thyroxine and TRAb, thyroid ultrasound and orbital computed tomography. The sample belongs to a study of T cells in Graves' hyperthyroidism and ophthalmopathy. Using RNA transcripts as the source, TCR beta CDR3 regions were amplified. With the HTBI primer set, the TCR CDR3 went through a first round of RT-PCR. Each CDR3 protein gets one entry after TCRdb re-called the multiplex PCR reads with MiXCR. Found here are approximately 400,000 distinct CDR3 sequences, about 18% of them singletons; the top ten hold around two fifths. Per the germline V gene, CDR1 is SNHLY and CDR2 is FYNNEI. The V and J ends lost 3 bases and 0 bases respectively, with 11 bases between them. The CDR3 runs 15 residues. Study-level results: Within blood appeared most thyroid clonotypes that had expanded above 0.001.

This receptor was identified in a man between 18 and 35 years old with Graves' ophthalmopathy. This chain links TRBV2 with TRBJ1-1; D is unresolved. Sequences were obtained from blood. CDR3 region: CASSDKGEVNTEAFF. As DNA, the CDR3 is TGTGCCAGCAGTGACAAGGGCGAGGTGAACACTGAAGCTTTCTTT.